This paragraph reports one T cell receptor beta chain. What it binds is unknown. The sample is drawn from a study of T cells in Graves' hyperthyroidism and ophthalmopathy. Study findings and constraints: Model-based prediction identified ophthalmopathy a median about 6 months prior to its onset.

What was amplified from RNA transcripts were TCR beta CDR3 regions. First-round RT-PCR targeting the TCR CDR3 was performed with the HTBI primer set. TCRdb used MiXCR to reprocess the multiplex PCR reads, holding one entry per CDR3 protein. The table has about half a million distinct CDR3 sequences, about 16% seen once. Ophthalmopathy patients showed a Clinical Activity Score of at least 3, NOSPECS grade of at least 4 and duration under 3 months. For the diagnoses, clinical symptoms, serum thyroxine and TRAb, thyroid ultrasound and orbital computed tomography were used. Germline CDR1 SGHRS, CDR2 YFSETQ. The CDR3 contains 17 residues. V was pared by 3 bases and J by 5 bases, with 14 bases of the junction left unmatched.

V and J are TRBV5-1 and TRBJ1-3, with 7 bases fitting TRBD1. Sequences were obtained from blood. The origin of this receptor is a woman aged 25 to 45 with Graves' ophthalmopathy. CDR3 bases: TGCGCCAGCAGCTCTGGAGACAGGGCCGGTAACAGAAACACCATATATTTT. Translating it yields CASSSGDRAGNRNTIYF.